Following are 21 T cell receptor beta chains from one sample sequenced in a study of CD8 T cells in Susac syndrome. Random hexamers served to reverse transcribe roughly 0.45 to 1 ug RNA. TCRdb re-derived calls from the immunoSEQ multiplex PCR reads in MiXCR, one entry per CDR3 protein. Of 130,000 to 150,000 distinct CDR3 sequences in the sample, over 85% are singletons; the top ten hold over 0.25%. Sequences were obtained from CD8+ T cells from PBMCs. The receptors come from a human donor in good health.

The V gene is TRBV9, the J gene TRBJ2-7; the D gene is possibly TRBD1 (5 bases). V gave up 0 bases and J gave up 1 base, with 5 bases separating them. The CDR3 is 13 amino acids. Germline assignment: CDR1 SGDLS and CDR2 YYNGEE. The CDR3 region is CASSVGQSYEQYF. The CDR3 nucleotides read TGTGCCAGCAGCGTAGGACAGTCCTACGAGCAGTACTTC.

V and J are TRBV7-8 and TRBJ2-1; 10 positions agree with TRBD2. The V gene end was trimmed by 5 bases and the J gene end by 4 bases; junction bases not matched to a gene: 5. CDR1 is SGHVS, CDR2 FQNEAQ, per germline. The CDR3 length is 15 residues. CDR3 protein: CASSPPSGGYNEQFF. CDR3 in DNA: TGTGCCAGCAGCCCCCCTAGCGGGGGTTACAATGAGCAGTTCTTC.

V usage is TRBV19 and J usage is TRBJ2-1; 7 nucleotides agree with TRBD2. The ends lost 6 bases at V and 2 bases at J; junction bases unmatched: 4. The CDR3 length is 14 residues. Germline values: CDR1 LNHDA, CDR2 SQIVND (reference sequence). CDR3 DNA sequence: TGTGCCAGTAGACCGGGACTAACCTACAATGAGCAGTTCTTC. Translated: CASRPGLTYNEQFF.

This rearrangement joins TRBV28 to TRBJ1-1; 8 bases are shared with TRBD1. Germline V gene lookup returns CDR1 MDHEN and CDR2 SYDVKM. The junction had 4 bases not matched to a gene; V was cut back by 5 bases and J by 5 bases. The CDR3 spans 13 residues. This CDR3 is CASSLDRATEAFF. DNA for the CDR3: TGTGCCAGCAGTCTGGACAGGGCGACTGAAGCTTTCTTT.

The gene calls are TRBV28 and TRBJ1-5; D gene unclear. The germline V gene has CDR1 MDHEN and CDR2 SYDVKM. CDR3 length equals 15 residues. The V end was cut by 6 bases, the J end by 0 bases, with 12 bases between. CDR3 region: CASRTGEYSNQPQHF. The CDR3 DNA reads TGTGCCAGCAGAACCGGGGAGTATAGCAATCAGCCCCAGCATTTT.

This chain joins TRBV27 and TRBJ2-7, with 9 positions matching TRBD1. In germline, CDR1 is MNHEY, CDR2 SMNVEV (reference sequence). The V gene end was trimmed by 3 bases and the J gene end by 3 bases; junction bases not matched to a gene: 9. The CDR3 runs 16 residues. The CDR3 nucleotides read TGTGCCAGCAGTTTCCTTTTGGGACAGGGTAGCTACGAGCAGTACTTC. It is translated as CASSFLLGQGSYEQYF.

J is TRBJ2-2 and V is TRBV12-3 or TRBV12-4; 10 bases agree with TRBD2. V lost 5 bases and J lost 3; bases outside the gene matches: 6. The CDR3 is made up of 16 amino acids. In DNA, the CDR3 is TGTGCCAGCAGTCCCCCAGCGGGAGGGGACACCGGGGAGCTGTTTTTT. This gives the protein CASSPPAGGDTGELFF.

J is TRBJ2-3 and V is TRBV28; D is tentatively TRBD1 or TRBD2 (5 bases each). There are 13 residues in the CDR3. CDR1 and CDR2 (germline): MDHEN, SYDVKM. Trimming removed 5 bases at V and 3 bases at J, with 9 bases between. DNA for the CDR3: TGTGCCAGCAGTAGGGACGAAACAGATACGCAGTATTTT. The encoded protein is CASSRDETDTQYF.

The rearrangement links TRBV6-5 to TRBJ2-2; D gene uncertain. The CDR3 has 14 amino acids. Germline V gives CDR1 MNHEY, CDR2 SVGAGI. V dropped 4 bases and J dropped 7 bases, with 13 bases sitting between them. The chain's CDR3 is CASSSTQARGELFF. In DNA, the CDR3 is TGTGCCAGCAGTTCGACCCAAGCACGCGGGGAGCTGTTTTTT.

V usage is TRBV27 and J usage is TRBJ2-5; TRBD2 matches at 8 bases. The CDR3 extends over 15 amino acids. Germline lookup yields CDR1 MNHEY and CDR2 SMNVEV (reference sequence). V shed 4 bases and J 4 bases; nucleotides not matched to a gene: 8. The CDR3 DNA is TGTGCCAGCAGTTCTGACGGGAGGGGGGGAGAGACCCAGTACTTC. Translated, it gives CASSSDGRGGETQYF.

V and J are TRBV9 and TRBJ2-7; no clear D. The CDR3 loop spans 14 amino acids. The germline V gene encodes CDR1 SGDLS and CDR2 YYNGEE. With 3 bases removed from V and 5 bases from J, the gap between germline ends came to 15 bases. CDR3 DNA: TGTGCCAGCAGCGAAAGTGGCCTATACAACGAGCAGTACTTC. As protein: CASSESGLYNEQYF.

In DNA form, the CDR3 reads TGTGCCAGCAGTTTGGGGGCGGACAGGGGTTGGGTGGACACTGAAGCTTTCTTT. Amino acid sequence: CASSLGADRGWVDTEAFF. V gene TRBV12-3 or TRBV12-4 combines with J gene TRBJ1-1; 9 bases line up with TRBD1. V was clipped by 3 bases and J by 3 bases; unmatched bases: 14. This CDR3 comprises 18 residues.

This clonotype appeared once. The V and J genes are TRBV7-2 and TRBJ2-1, with D unresolved. Looked up from germline, CDR1 is SGHTA and CDR2 is FQGNSA. The CDR3 is made up of 12 amino acids. Deletions cut 5 bases from V and 8 bases from J, with 10 bases between. CDR3 region: CASSLMGDEQFF. The CDR3 bases are TGTGCCAGCAGCCTCATGGGTGATGAGCAGTTCTTC. Using reference TRBV7-2 and TRBJ2-1 for the parts outside the CDR3, the full variable domain is GAGVSQSPSNKVTEKGKDVELRCDPISGHTALYWYRQSLGQGLEFLIYFQGNSAPDKSGLPSDRFSAERTGGSVSTLTIQRTQQEDSAVYLCASSLMGDEQFFGPGTRLTVL.

The J gene is TRBJ2-3, the V gene TRBV2; D remains ambiguous. Germline V CDR1 and CDR2: SNHLY, FYNNEI. V was shortened by 4 bases and J by 0 bases, with 8 bases between the two germline ends. The CDR3 covers 14 residues. The CDR3 DNA sequence: TGTGCCAGCAGTGGAGTCGATAGCACAGATACGCAGTATTTT. This translates into CASSGVDSTDTQYF.

This clonotype was seen a few times. This chain connects TRBV27 to TRBJ1-1; D unresolved. The CDR3 totals 13 residues. Germline V gene sequence: CDR1 MNHEY, CDR2 SMNVEV (reference sequence). The germline V and J ends were trimmed by 3 bases and 0 bases, with 5 bases remaining between them. CDR3 residues: CASSLAMNTEAFF. CDR3 coding DNA: TGTGCCAGCAGTTTGGCCATGAACACTGAAGCTTTCTTT.

This clonotype was counted a single time. The V gene is TRBV9, the J gene TRBJ2-7; the D is unclear. Germline CDR1 and CDR2: SGDLS and YYNGEE. This CDR3 has 14 amino acids. The ends were cut back, 4 bases at V and 7 bases at J, with 18 bases in the middle. CDR3 sequence reads: CASSSSGSPREQYF. The CDR3 nucleotides read TGTGCCAGCAGCTCCTCTGGGTCCCCACGTGAGCAGTACTTC.

The chain joins TRBV29-1 to TRBJ2-1; the D gene is possibly TRBD1 (6 bases). V dropped 6 bases and J dropped 4 bases, with 7 bases sitting between them. CDR1 and CDR2 from the germline V gene are SQVTM and ANQGSEA. The CDR3 runs to 11 residues. CDR3 region: CSVQGYNEQFF. CDR3 in DNA: TGCAGCGTACAGGGATACAATGAGCAGTTCTTC.

The gene calls are TRBV7-2 and TRBJ2-5, with 12 bases aligning to TRBD2. Germline V gene data show CDR1 as SGHTA and CDR2 as FQGNSA. Germline trimming cut 3 bases from V and 5 bases from J; bases unmatched to any gene: 4. The CDR3 has 15 residues. CDR3 amino acids: CASSFGLAGWETQYF. CDR3 DNA sequence: TGTGCCAGCAGCTTCGGACTAGCGGGATGGGAGACCCAGTACTTC.

The rearrangement joins TRBV30 to TRBJ2-1; TRBD1 might be the D (5 bases). Between the trimmed V and J ends, which lost 0 bases and 2 bases, there was a span of 11 bases. This CDR3 comprises 15 residues. CDR1 is GTSNPN, CDR2 SVGIG, per germline (reference sequence). In nucleotides, the CDR3 is TGTGCCTGGAGTGTACCCAGGGTTACCTACAATGAGCAGTTCTTC. This gives the protein CAWSVPRVTYNEQFF.

CDR3 nucleotides: TGCAGCGTAAGGGACGTCAACTATGGCTACACCTTC. It is translated as CSVRDVNYGYTF. This chain uses TRBV29-1 with TRBJ1-2; perhaps TRBD1 as D (5 bases). CDR3 size: 12 residues. Per the germline V gene, CDR1 is SQVTM and CDR2 is ANQGSEA. Trimming took 6 bases from V and 2 from J, leaving 10 bases between them.

The chain carries TRBV19 and TRBJ1-1, with a possible D match to TRBD1 (6 bases). The V end lost 5 bases, the J end lost 4 bases, and 17 bases lay between the germline ends. CDR3 size: 15 residues. Germline CDR1 reads LNHDA; CDR2 reads SQIVND (reference sequence). The CDR3 region has the DNA TGTGCCAGTAGTTCCTCACGACAGGCTGGCACTGAAGCTTTCTTT. Its protein product is CASSSSRQAGTEAFF. The full variable domain, its missing parts supplied by reference TRBV19 and TRBJ1-1, is DGGITQSPKYLFRKEGQNVTLSCEQNLNHDAMYWYRQDPGQGLRLIYYSQIVNDFQKGDIAEGYSVSREKKESFPLTVTSAQKNPTAFYLCASSSSRQAGTEAFFGQGTRLTVV.